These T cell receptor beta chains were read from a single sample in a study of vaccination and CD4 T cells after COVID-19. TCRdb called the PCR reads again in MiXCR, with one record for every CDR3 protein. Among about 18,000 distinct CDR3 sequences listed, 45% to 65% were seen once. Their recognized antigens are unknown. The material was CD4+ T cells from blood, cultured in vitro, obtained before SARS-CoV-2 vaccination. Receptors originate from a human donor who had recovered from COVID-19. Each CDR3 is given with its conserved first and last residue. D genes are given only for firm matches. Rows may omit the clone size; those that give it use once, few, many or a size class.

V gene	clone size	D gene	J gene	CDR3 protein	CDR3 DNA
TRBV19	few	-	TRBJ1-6	CASSIGTDNSPLHF	TGTGCCAGTAGTATTGGGACGGATAATTCACCCCTCCACTTT
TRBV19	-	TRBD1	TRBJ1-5	CASSIRQGAWDQPQHF	TGTGCCAGTAGTATCCGACAGGGGGCATGGGATCAGCCCCAGCATTTT
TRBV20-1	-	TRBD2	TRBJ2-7	CSAREGTSGRYEQYF	TGCAGTGCTAGAGAGGGGACTAGCGGGAGGTACGAGCAGTACTTC
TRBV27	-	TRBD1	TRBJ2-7	CASRVRPGGTYEQYF	TGTGCCAGCAGAGTCAGGCCAGGGGGAACCTACGAGCAGTACTTC
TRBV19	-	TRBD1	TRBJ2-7	CASSDRGQYEQYF	TGTGCCAGTAGTGACAGGGGGCAGTACGAGCAGTACTTC
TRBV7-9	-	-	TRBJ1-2	CASSLTVPVGYTF	TGTGCCAGCAGCCTGACAGTCCCAGTAGGCTACACCTTC
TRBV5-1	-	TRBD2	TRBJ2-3	CASQLASGNTDTQYF	TGCGCCAGCCAATTGGCTAGCGGGAACACAGATACGCAGTATTTT
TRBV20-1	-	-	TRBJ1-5	CSASAVDRAAQPQHF	TGCAGTGCTAGTGCCGTAGATAGGGCGGCGCAACCCCAGCATTTT
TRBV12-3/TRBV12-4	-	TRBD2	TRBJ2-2	CALGAGSNTGELFF	TGTGCCCTTGGAGCGGGATCGAACACCGGGGAGCTGTTTTTT
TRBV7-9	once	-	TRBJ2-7	CASEGGSYEQYF	TGTGCCAGCGAGGGGGGGTCCTACGAGCAGTACTTC
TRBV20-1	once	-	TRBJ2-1	CSARVYQRNEQFF	TGCAGTGCTAGAGTTTATCAGCGCAATGAGCAGTTCTTC
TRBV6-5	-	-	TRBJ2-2	CASSYVGRFRPSGELFF	TGTGCCAGCAGTTACGTGGGGAGATTTCGCCCATCCGGGGAGCTGTTTTTT
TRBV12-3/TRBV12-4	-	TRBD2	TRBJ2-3	CASSLAPLLTTSGRHTQYF	TGTGCCAGCAGTTTAGCCCCTCTATTAACGACTAGCGGGAGGCATACGCAGTATTTT
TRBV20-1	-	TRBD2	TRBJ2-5	CSARAPAGGKETQYF	TGCAGTGCTAGAGCCCCCGCGGGGGGAAAAGAGACCCAGTACTTC
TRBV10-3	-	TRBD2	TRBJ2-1	CATSGTSGRAVEQFF	TGTGCCACCTCCGGGACTAGCGGGAGGGCAGTTGAGCAGTTCTTC
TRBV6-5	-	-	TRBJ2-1	CASSASSEQFF	TGTGCCAGCAGTGCCTCGAGTGAGCAGTTCTTC
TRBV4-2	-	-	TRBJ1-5	CASSQEGGSNQPQHF	TGTGCCAGCAGCCAAGAGGGGGGTAGCAATCAGCCCCAGCATTTT
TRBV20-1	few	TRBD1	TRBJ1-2	CSADRQGDGYTF	TGCAGTGCTGATAGACAGGGTGATGGCTACACCTTC
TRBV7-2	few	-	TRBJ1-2	CASTPGASGYTF	TGTGCCAGCACCCCTGGGGCCTCGGGCTACACCTTC
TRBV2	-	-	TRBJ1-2	CASSVLGLYGYTF	TGTGCCAGCAGTGTTCTTGGCCTCTATGGCTACACCTTC
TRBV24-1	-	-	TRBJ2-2	CATSDPTRDTGELFF	TGTGCCACCAGTGATCCAACGAGGGACACCGGGGAGCTGTTTTTT
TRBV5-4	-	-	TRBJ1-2	CASSFPGVNYGYTF	TGTGCCAGCAGCTTCCCAGGGGTGAACTATGGCTACACCTTC
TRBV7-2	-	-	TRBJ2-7	CASSLTSGYEQYF	TGTGCCAGCAGCTTAACGTCCGGCTACGAGCAGTACTTC
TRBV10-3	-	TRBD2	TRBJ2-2	CAISESISSGRITGELFF	TGTGCCATCAGTGAGTCGATTTCTAGCGGGAGAATCACCGGGGAGCTGTTTTTT
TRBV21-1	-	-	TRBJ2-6	CASSAPPGLTISGANVLTF	TGTGCCAGCAGCGCCCCCCCGGGACTCACGATCTCTGGGGCCAACGTCCTGACTTTC
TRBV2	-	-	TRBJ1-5	CASTGGAAQPQHF	TGTGCCAGCACCGGGGGAGCAGCCCAGCCCCAGCATTTT
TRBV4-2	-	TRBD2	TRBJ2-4	CASSPGLAGGPDIQYF	TGTGCCAGCAGCCCCGGACTAGCGGGAGGGCCTGACATTCAGTACTTC
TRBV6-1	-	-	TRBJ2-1	CASSKTTGTYNEQFF	TGTGCCAGCAGTAAAACGACAGGCACCTACAATGAGCAGTTCTTC
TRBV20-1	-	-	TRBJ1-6	CSAYDNSPLHF	TGCAGTGCTTACGATAATTCACCCCTCCACTTT
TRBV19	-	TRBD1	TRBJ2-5	CASSSPGTGGETQYF	TGTGCCAGTAGCAGCCCCGGGACAGGGGGAGAGACCCAGTACTTC
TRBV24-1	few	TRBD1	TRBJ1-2	CATSGGAGGNGYTF	TGTGCCACCAGTGGAGGGGCAGGGGGCAATGGCTACACCTTC
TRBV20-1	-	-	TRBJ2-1	CSAAQGHRYNEQFF	TGCAGTGCCGCTCAGGGTCACCGGTACAATGAGCAGTTCTTC